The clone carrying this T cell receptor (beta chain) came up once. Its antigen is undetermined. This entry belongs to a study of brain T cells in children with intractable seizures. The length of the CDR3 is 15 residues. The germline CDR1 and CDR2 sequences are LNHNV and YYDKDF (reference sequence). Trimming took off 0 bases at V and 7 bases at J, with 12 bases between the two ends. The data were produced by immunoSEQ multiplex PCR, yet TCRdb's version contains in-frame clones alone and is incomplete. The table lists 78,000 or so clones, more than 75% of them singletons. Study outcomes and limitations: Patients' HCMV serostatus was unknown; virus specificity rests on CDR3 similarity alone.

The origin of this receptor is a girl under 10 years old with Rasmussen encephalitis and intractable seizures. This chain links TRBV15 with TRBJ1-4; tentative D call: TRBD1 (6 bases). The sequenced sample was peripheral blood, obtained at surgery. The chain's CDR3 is CATSRDGQRGEKLFF. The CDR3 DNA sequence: TGTGCCACCAGCAGAGATGGACAGCGCGGTGAAAAACTGTTTTTT.